What follows describes a single T cell receptor beta chain. The assay was immunoSEQ multiplex PCR, and TCRdb's table has in-frame clones only and misses some. The table shows about 250,000 clones, with roughly 87% occurring only once. This record belongs to a study of cytomegalovirus exposure and HLA in healthy donors. As for the study in general: The same platform was used for the 95 to 150 validation repertoires and the 500 to 700 first-cohort repertoires, a later analysis reported.

Germline V gene lookup returns CDR1 SGHVS and CDR2 FNYEAQ. CDR3 length: 15 amino acids. The junction had 7 bases not matched to a gene; V was cut back by 5 bases and J by 6 bases. Sequencing was performed on PBMCs. The clonotype was recovered from a man younger than 35 in good health and CMV-seropositive. The V gene is TRBV7-6, the J gene TRBJ1-5, with 10 positions matching TRBD1. The CDR3, as DNA: TGTGCCAGCAGCCCTCGGACAGGGGGAATTCAGCCCCAGCATTTT. This encodes CASSPRTGGIQPQHF. Looking up the rest from reference TRBV7-6 and TRBJ1-5 gives the full variable domain: GAGVSQSPRYKVTKRGQDVALRCDPISGHVSLYWYRQALGQGPEFLTYFNYEAQQDKSGLPNDRFSAERPEGSISTLTIQRTEQRDSAMYRCASSPRTGGIQPQHFGDGTRLSIL.